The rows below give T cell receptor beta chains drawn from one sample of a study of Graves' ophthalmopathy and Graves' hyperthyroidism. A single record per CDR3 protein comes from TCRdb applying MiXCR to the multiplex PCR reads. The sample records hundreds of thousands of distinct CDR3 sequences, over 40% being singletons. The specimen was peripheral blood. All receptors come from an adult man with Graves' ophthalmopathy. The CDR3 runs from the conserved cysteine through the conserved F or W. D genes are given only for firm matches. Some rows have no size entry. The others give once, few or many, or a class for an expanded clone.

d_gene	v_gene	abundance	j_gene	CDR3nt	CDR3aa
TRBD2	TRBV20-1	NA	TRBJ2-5	TGCAGTGCTAGAGCACTGGGGACTAGCGGGGGGCGGCGGGGGGAGACCCAGTACTTC	CSARALGTSGGRRGETQYF
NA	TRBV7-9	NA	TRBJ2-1	TGTGCCAGCAGTTCCCGGGTAAGGGTAGATGAGCAGTTCTTC	CASSSRVRVDEQFF
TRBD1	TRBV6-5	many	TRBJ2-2	TGTGCCAGCAGTAGAACCGGGACAGGGGCCGGGGAGCTGTTTTTT	CASSRTGTGAGELFF
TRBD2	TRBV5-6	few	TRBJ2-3	TGTGCCAGCAGCTTGAAACTAGCGGGAGGTACAGATACGCAGTATTTT	CASSLKLAGGTDTQYF
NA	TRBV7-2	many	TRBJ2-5	TGTGCCAGCAGCTCCACCGACCTAGAGACCCAGTACTTC	CASSSTDLETQYF
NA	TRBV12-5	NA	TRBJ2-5	TGTGCTAGTGGTTTGGTAACCGGCAGGAGGCAAGAGACCCAGTACTTC	CASGLVTGRRQETQYF
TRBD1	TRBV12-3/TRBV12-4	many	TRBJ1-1	TGTGCCAGCAGCAGTCCCGGGACAGGGGGTGACACTGAAGCTTTCTTT	CASSSPGTGGDTEAFF
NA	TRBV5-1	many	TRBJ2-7	TGCGCCAGCAGCGCGGACGGCTACGAGCAGTACTTC	CASSADGYEQYF
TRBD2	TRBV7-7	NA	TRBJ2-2	TGTGCTAGCAGCGGGGCGCAAGGTGGCGGGGAGCTGTTTTTT	CASSGAQGGGELFF
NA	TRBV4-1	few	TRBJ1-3	TGCGCCAGCAGCCAAGCGTTTCGGACTGGAAACACCATATATTTT	CASSQAFRTGNTIYF
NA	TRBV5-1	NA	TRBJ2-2	TGCGCCAGCAGCTTGGTTGGCGACTCGAACACCGGGGAGCTGTTTTTT	CASSLVGDSNTGELFF
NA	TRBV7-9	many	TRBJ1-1	TGTGCCAGCAGCTTAGGGAAGCAAGCTTTCTTT	CASSLGKQAFF
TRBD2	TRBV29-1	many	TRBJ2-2	TGCAACGTCGGAGGACTAGTGTCGAACACCGGGGAGCTGTTTTTT	CNVGGLVSNTGELFF
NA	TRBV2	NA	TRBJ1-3	TGTGCCAGCAGAGCCGCAGGGGCGAACTATGGCTACACCATATATTTT	CASRAAGANYGYTIYF